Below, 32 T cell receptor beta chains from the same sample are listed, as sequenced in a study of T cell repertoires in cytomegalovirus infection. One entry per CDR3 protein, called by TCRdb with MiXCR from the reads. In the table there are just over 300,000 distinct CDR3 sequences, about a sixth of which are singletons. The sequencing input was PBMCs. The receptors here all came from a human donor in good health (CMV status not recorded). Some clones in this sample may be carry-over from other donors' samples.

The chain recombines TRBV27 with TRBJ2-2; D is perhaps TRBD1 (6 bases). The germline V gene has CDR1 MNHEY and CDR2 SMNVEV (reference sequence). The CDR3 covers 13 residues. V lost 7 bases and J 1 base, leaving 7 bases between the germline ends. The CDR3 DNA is TGTGCCAGCATGGACAGGAACACCGGGGAGCTGTTTTTT. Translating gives CASMDRNTGELFF.

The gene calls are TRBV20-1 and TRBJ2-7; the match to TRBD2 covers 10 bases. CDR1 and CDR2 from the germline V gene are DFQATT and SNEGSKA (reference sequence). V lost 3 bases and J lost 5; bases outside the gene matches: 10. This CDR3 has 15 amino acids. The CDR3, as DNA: TGCAGTGCTAGGGACCATAGCGGGGGGACGGACGAGCAGTACTTC. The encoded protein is CSARDHSGGTDEQYF.

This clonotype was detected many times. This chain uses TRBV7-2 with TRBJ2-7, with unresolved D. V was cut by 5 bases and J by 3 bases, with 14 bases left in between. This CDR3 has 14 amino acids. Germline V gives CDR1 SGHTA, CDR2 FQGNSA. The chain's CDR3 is CASSPDRARYEQYF. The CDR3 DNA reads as TGTGCCAGCAGCCCAGATAGGGCGCGCTACGAGCAGTACTTC.

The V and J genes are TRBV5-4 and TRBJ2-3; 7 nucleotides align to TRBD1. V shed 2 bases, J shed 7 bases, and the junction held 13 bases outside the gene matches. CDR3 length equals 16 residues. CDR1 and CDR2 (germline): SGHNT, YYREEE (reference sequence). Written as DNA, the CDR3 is TGTGCCAGCAGCTTCGGTCTAGGGGGCGCGGGTAATACGCAGTATTTT. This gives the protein CASSFGLGGAGNTQYF.

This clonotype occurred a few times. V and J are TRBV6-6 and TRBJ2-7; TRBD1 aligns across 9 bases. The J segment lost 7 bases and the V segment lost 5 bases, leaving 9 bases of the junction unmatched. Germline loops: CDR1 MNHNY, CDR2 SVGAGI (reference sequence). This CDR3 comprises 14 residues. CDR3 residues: CASSRDRVLGEQYF. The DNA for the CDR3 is TGTGCCAGCAGTCGGGACAGGGTGTTAGGGGAGCAGTACTTC.

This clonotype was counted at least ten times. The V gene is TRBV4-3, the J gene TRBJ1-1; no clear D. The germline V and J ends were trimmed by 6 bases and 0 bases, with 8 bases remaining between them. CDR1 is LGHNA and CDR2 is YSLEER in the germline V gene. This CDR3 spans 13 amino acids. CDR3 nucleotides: TGCGCCAGCAGTGGGAACTTGAACACTGAAGCTTTCTTT. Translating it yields CASSGNLNTEAFF.

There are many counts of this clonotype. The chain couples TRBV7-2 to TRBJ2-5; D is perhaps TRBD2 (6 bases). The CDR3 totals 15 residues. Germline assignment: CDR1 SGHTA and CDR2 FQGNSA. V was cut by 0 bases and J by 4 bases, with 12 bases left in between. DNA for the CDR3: TGTGCCAGCAGCTTAGCTGGAGGGGATCGAGAGACCCAGTACTTC. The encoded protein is CASSLAGGDRETQYF.

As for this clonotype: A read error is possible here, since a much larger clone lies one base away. The CDR3 is CARSLSGTGEAKLFF. Written as DNA, the CDR3 is TGTGCCCGCAGCTTGTCCGGGACAGGGGAGGCAAAACTGTTTTTT. The rearrangement joins TRBV7-2 to TRBJ1-4, with 10 bases aligning to TRBD1. There are 15 residues in the CDR3. CDR1 is SGHTA and CDR2 is FQGNSA in the germline V gene.

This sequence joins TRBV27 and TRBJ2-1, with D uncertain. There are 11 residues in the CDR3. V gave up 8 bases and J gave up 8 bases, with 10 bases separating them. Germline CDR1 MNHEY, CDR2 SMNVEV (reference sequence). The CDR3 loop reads CASLGWDEQFF. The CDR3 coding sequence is TGTGCCAGCTTGGGGTGGGATGAGCAGTTCTTC.

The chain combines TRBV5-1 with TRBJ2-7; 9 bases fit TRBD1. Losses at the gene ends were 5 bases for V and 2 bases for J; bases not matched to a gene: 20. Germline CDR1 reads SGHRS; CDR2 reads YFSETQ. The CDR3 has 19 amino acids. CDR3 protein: CASSRAPPGGQGSTYEQYF. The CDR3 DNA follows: TGCGCCAGCAGTCGGGCTCCTCCTGGAGGACAGGGGTCGACCTACGAGCAGTACTTC.

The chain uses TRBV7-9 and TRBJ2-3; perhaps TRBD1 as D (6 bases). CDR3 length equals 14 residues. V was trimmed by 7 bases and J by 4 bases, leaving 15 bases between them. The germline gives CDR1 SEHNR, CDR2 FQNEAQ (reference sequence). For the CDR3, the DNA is TGTGCCAGCATTTTGAGGGGGATCCCAGATACGCAGTATTTT. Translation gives CASILRGIPDTQYF.

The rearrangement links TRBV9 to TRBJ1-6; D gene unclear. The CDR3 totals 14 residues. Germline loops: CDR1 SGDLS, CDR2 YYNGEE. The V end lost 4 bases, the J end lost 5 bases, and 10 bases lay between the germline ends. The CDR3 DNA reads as TGTGCCAGCAGCATGAGTGTGGATAATTCACCCCTCCACTTT. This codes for CASSMSVDNSPLHF.

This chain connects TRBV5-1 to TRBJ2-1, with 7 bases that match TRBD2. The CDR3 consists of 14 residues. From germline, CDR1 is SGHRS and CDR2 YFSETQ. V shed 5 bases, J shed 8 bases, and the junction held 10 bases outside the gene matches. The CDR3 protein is CASSPGLDSYEQFF. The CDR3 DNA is TGCGCCAGCAGTCCCGGACTAGACAGCTATGAGCAGTTCTTC.

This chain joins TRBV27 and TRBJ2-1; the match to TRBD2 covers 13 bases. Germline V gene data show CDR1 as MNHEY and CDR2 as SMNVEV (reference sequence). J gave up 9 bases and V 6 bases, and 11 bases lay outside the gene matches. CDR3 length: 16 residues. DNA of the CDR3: TGTGCCAGCAGACTAGCGGGGGGGCTTTCCTGGGTTGAGCAGTTCTTC. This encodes CASRLAGGLSWVEQFF.

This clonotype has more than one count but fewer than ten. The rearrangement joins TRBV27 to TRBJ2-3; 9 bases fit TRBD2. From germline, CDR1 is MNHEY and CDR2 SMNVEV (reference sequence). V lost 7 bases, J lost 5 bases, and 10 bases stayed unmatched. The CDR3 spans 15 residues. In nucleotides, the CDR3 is TGTGCCAGCACCAAAGCGGGGGGCGGTGGAGATACGCAGTATTTT. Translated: CASTKAGGGGDTQYF.

The CDR3 region is CASSWDRGQRETQYF. In nucleotides, the CDR3 is TGTGCCAGCAGTTGGGACAGGGGGCAACGAGAGACCCAGTACTTC. The J gene is TRBJ2-5, the V gene TRBV5-4, with 12 bases fitting TRBD1. J lost 4 bases, V lost 5 bases, and 6 bases had no gene match. The CDR3 sequence is 15 residues long. Germline-derived CDR1 and CDR2 are SGHNT and YYREEE (reference sequence).

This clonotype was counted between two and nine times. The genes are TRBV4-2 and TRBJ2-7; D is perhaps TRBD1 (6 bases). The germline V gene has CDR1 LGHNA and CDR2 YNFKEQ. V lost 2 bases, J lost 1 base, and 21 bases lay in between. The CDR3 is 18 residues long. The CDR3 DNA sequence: TGTGCCAGCAGCCAACAATTAAGGACAGCCACCCTATCCTACGAGCAGTACTTC. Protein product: CASSQQLRTATLSYEQYF.

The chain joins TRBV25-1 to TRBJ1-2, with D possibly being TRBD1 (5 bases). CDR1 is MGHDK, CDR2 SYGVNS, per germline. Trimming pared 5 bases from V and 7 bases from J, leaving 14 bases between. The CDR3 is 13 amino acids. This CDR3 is CASSYETASGYTF. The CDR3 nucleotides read TGTGCCAGCAGTTACGAGACAGCTTCTGGCTACACCTTC.

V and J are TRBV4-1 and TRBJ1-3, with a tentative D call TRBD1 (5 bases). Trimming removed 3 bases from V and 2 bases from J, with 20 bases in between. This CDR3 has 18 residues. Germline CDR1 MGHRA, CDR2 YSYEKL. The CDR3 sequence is CASSQDFRDQGPGNTIYF. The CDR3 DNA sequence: TGCGCCAGCAGCCAGGACTTCCGAGACCAGGGCCCTGGAAACACCATATATTTT.

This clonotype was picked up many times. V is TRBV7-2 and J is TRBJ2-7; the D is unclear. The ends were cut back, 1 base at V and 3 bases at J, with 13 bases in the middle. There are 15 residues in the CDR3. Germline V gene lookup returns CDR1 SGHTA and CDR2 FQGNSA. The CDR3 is CASSLGQGINYEQYF. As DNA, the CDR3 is TGTGCCAGCAGCTTAGGACAAGGTATAAACTACGAGCAGTACTTC.

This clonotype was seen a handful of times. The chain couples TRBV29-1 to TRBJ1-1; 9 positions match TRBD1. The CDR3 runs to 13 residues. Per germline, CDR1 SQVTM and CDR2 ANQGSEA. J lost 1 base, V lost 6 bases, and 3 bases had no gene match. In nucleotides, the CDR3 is TGCAGCGTGACGGACAGGGGGAACACTGAAGCTTTCTTT. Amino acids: CSVTDRGNTEAFF.

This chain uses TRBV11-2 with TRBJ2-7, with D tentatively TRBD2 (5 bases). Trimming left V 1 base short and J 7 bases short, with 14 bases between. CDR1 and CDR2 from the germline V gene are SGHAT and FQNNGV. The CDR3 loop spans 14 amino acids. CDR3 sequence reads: CASSLGTGMKEQYF. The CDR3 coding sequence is TGTGCCAGCAGCTTAGGTACGGGAATGAAGGAGCAGTACTTC.

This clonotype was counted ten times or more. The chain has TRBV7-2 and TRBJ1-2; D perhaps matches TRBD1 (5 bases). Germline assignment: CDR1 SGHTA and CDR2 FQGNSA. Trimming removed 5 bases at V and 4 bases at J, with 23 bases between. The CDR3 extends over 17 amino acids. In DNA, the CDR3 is TGTGCCAGCAGCGCCCCCCTCCGGGGGATTGCCCCCTATGGCTACACCTTC. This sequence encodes CASSAPLRGIAPYGYTF. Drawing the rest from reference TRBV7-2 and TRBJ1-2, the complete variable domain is GAGVSQSPSNKVTEKGKDVELRCDPISGHTALYWYRQSLGQGLEFLIYFQGNSAPDKSGLPSDRFSAERTGGSVSTLTIQRTQQEDSAVYLCASSAPLRGIAPYGYTFGSGTRLTVV.

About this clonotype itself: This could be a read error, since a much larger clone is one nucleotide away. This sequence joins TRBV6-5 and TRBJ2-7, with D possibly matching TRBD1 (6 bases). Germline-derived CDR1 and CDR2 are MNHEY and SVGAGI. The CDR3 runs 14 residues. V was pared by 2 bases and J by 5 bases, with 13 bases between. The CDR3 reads CASSYDGQSNEQYF. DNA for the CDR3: TGTGCCAGCAGTTACGACGGACAGTCCAACGAGCAGTACTTC.

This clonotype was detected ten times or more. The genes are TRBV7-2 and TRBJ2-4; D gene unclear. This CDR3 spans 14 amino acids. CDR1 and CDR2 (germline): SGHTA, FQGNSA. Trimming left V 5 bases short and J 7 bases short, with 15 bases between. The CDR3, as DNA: TGTGCCAGCAGCGTAACTTGGGTTGGGAACATTCAGTACTTC. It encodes CASSVTWVGNIQYF.

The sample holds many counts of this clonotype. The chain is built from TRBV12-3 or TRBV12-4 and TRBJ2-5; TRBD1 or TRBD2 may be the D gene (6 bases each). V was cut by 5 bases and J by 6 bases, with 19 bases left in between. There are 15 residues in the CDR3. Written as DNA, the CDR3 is TGTGCCAGCAGTGCAGGGGAACTTGGAGGGAAGACCCAGTACTTC. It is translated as CASSAGELGGKTQYF.

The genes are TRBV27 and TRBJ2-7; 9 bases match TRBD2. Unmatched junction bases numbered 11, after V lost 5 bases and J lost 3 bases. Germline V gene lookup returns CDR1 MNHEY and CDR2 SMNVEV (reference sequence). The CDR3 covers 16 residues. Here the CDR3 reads CASSPFPGTSSYEQYF. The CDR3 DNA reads TGTGCCAGCAGTCCCTTCCCTGGGACTAGCAGCTACGAGCAGTACTTC.

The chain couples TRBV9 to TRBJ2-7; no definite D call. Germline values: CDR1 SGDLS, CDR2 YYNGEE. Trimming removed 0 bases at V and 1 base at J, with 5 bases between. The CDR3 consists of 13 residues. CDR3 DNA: TGTGCCAGCAGCGTAGGGCAGTCCTACGAGCAGTACTTC. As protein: CASSVGQSYEQYF.

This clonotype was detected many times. Written as DNA, the CDR3 is TGTGCCAGCAGCGGACAGGGAGGGTACAATGAGCAGTTCTTC. Translating it yields CASSGQGGYNEQFF. This rearrangement joins TRBV12-3 or TRBV12-4 to TRBJ2-1; a possible D gene is TRBD1 (8 bases). This CDR3 spans 14 amino acids. Trimming pared 6 bases from V and 4 bases from J, leaving 13 bases between.

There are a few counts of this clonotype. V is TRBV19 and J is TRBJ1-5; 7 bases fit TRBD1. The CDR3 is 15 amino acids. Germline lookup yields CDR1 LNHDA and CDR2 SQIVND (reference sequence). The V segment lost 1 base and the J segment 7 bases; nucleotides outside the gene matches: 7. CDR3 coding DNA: TGTGCCAGTAGTATAGGGCAGCACAGGGGACAGCCCCAGCATTTT. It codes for CASSIGQHRGQPQHF. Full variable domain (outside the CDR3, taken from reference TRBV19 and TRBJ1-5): DGGITQSPKYLFRKEGQNVTLSCEQNLNHDAMYWYRQDPGQGLRLIYYSQIVNDFQKGDIAEGYSVSREKKESFPLTVTSAQKNPTAFYLCASSIGQHRGQPQHFGDGTRLSIL.

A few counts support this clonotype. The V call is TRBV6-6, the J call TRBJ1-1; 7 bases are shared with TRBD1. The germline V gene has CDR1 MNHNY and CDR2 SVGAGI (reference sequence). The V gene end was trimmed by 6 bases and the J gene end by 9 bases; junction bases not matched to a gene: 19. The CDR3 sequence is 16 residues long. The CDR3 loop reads CASSTRGQGNPAQAFF. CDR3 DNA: TGTGCCAGCAGCACTAGGGGGCAAGGCAATCCGGCTCAAGCTTTCTTT.

The CDR3 DNA follows: TGTGCCAGCAGCCAAGTTCTCGGGGCAGGGTTGAGCACCGGGGAGCTGTTTTTT. Protein product: CASSQVLGAGLSTGELFF. The chain has TRBV14 and TRBJ2-2; perhaps D is TRBD1 or TRBD2 (5 bases each). V lost 1 base, J lost 4 bases, and 19 bases lay in between. The CDR3 is made up of 18 amino acids. Germline assignment: CDR1 SGHDN and CDR2 FVKESK. The full variable domain, completed using reference TRBV14 and TRBJ2-2, is EAGVTQFPSHSVIEKGQTVTLRCDPISGHDNLYWYRRVMGKEIKFLLHFVKESKQDESGMPNNRFLAERTGGTYSTLKVQPAELEDSGVYFCASSQVLGAGLSTGELFFGEGSRLTVL.